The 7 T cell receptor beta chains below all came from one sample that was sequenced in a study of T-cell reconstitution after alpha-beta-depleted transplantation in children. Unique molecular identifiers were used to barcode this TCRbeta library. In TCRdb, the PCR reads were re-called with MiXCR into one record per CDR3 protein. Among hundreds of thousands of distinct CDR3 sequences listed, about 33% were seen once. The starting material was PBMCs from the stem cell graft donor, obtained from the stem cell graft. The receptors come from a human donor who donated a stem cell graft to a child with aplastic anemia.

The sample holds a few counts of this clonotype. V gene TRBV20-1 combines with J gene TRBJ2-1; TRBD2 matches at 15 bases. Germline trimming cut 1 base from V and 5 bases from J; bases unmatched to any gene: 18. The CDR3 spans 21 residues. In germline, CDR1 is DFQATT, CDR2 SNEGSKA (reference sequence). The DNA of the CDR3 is TGCAGTGCTAGAGGCGGTAGGGCCGGACTAGCGGGAGGGCCTACCCACAATGAGCAGTTCTTC. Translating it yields CSARGGRAGLAGGPTHNEQFF.

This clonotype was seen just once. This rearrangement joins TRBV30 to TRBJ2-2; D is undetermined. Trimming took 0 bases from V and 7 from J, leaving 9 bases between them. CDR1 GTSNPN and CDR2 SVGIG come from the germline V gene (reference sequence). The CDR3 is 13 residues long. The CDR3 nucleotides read TGTGCCTGGAGTGTATTAGGGATCGGGGAGCTGTTTTTT. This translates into CAWSVLGIGELFF.

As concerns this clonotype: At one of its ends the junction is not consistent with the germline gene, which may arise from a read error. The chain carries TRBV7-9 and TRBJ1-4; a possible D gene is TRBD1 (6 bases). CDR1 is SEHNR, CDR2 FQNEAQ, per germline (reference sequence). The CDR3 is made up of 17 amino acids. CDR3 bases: TGTGCCAGCAGCCGCCGACAGGCCCAAAACCTTAATGAAAGACTGTTTTTT. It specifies CASSRRQAQNLNERLFF. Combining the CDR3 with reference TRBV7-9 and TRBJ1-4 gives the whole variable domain DTGVSQNPRHKITKRGQNVTFRCDPISEHNRLYWYRQTLGQGPEFLTYFQNEAQLEKSRLLSDRFSAERPKGSFSTLEIQRTEQGDSAMYLCASSRRQAQNLNERLFFGSGTQLSVL.

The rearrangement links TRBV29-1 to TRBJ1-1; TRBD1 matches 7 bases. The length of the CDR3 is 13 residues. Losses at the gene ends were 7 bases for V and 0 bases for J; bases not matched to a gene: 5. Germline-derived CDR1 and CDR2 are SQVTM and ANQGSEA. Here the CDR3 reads CSGTGTVNTEAFF. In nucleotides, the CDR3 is TGCAGCGGTACCGGGACAGTGAACACTGAAGCTTTCTTT.

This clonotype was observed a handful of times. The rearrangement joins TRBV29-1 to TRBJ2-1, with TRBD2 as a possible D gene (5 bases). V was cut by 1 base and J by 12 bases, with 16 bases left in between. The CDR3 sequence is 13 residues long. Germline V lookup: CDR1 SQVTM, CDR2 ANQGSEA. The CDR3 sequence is CSVEGRLAFGQFF. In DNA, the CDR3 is TGCAGCGTTGAAGGTCGGCTAGCTTTCGGGCAGTTCTTC.

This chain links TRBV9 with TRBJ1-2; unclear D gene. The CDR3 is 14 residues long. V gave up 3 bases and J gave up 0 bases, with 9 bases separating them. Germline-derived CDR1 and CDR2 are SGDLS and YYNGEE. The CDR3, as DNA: TGTGCCAGCAGCGACCCTGTGACTAACTATGGCTACACCTTC. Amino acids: CASSDPVTNYGYTF.

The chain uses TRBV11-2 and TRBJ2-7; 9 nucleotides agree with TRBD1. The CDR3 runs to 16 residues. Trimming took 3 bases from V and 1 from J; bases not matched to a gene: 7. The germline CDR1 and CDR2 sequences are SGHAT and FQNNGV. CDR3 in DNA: TGTGCCAGCAGCTTGGGGCCCGGACAGGGGTCCTACGAGCAGTACGTC. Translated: CASSLGPGQGSYEQYV.